Listed below are T cell receptor beta chains from one sample, sequenced in a study of T cells in Graves' hyperthyroidism and ophthalmopathy. TCRdb itself ran the multiplex PCR reads through MiXCR, one entry per CDR3 protein. The sample lists 750,000 to 900,000 distinct CDR3 sequences; about two fifths were seen once. Sequenced input: blood. These receptors came from a man between 18 and 29 years old with Graves' hyperthyroidism. Both conserved end residues are part of each CDR3. A clone size is listed for some rows: how often the clone was seen (once, few, many), or a class if it is expanded.

v_call,clone_size,j_call,cdr3_aa
TRBV3-2,NA,TRBJ1-1,CASSQENPGSTEAFF
TRBV4-1,NA,TRBJ1-2,CASSHGRQDYGYTF
TRBV20-1,NA,TRBJ2-5,CSARDRGRDLETQYF
TRBV7-6,few,TRBJ1-2,CASSLGVQGSTF
TRBV11-2,NA,TRBJ1-2,CASSLDPLGYGYTF
TRBV20-1,NA,TRBJ1-2,CSARVPAGQEGYGYTF
TRBV2,NA,TRBJ2-5,CASSLSGVRETQYF
TRBV7-9,NA,TRBJ1-1,CASSLDSRDSTEAFF
TRBV7-9,NA,TRBJ2-7,CASSLIKQGQREQYF
TRBV19,many,TRBJ2-2,CASSVPGELFF
TRBV29-1,NA,TRBJ1-3,CSAGRENTIYF
TRBV14,NA,TRBJ2-7,CASSSSGTPCYEQYF
TRBV19,NA,TRBJ1-2,CASRFVGQGANYGYTF
TRBV7-9,NA,TRBJ1-2,CASSLDAGIDGCTF
TRBV6-5,NA,TRBJ1-4,CASSQRQGSEKLFF
TRBV7-9,many,TRBJ2-7,CASSLDAASEQYF
TRBV7-2,many,TRBJ2-2,CASSFDGELFF
TRBV9,many,TRBJ1-1,CASSPFGVPEAFF
TRBV5-8,NA,TRBJ1-1,CASSPGPTGANTEAFF
TRBV20-1,NA,TRBJ1-1,CSASTLRGSNTEAFF
TRBV5-1,many,TRBJ2-7,CASSSTGLADTYEQYF
TRBV12-3/TRBV12-4,few,TRBJ2-7,CASSLWRYPYEQYF
TRBV7-6,NA,TRBJ1-1,CASSLISGENTEAFF
TRBV7-2,once,TRBJ2-2,CASSFFPGGSTGELFF
TRBV5-1,few,TRBJ2-2,CASSPDSAANTGELFF
TRBV7-2,NA,TRBJ2-5,CAGSLRGVSGTSGQETQYF
TRBV2,NA,TRBJ2-5,CASISVGRGETQYF
TRBV5-1,NA,TRBJ1-3,CASRSYRGNTIYF
TRBV2,NA,TRBJ1-5,CASNLDRTIQHF
TRBV10-3,NA,TRBJ1-2,CAISEATEVYGYTF
TRBV6-5,NA,TRBJ2-7,CASSQKDAVPPGEQYF
TRBV11-2,NA,TRBJ2-7,CASGKSYEQCF
TRBV29-1,NA,TRBJ1-2,CSVLQGTYGYTF
TRBV9,NA,TRBJ2-7,CASSVGGAGDEQYF
TRBV14,NA,TRBJ1-3,CASSQDISRTVSGNTLYF
TRBV9,many,TRBJ2-7,CASSEGGSREQYF
TRBV5-1,NA,TRBJ2-7,CASSRGQGYYEQYF
TRBV2,many,TRBJ2-1,CASKGRYNEQFF
TRBV6-1,NA,TRBJ1-5,CASGALLGPQHF
TRBV5-5,NA,TRBJ2-7,CASSSEDRDNYEQYF
TRBV10-3,many,TRBJ1-1,CAIRRGQVGEAFF
TRBV10-3,many,TRBJ1-5,CAISEMAQTTEIDQPQHF
TRBV5-1,once,TRBJ2-7,CASSLRRGGASGGEQYF
TRBV4-1,NA,TRBJ1-1,CASSQAPGQVNTEAFF
TRBV10-3,many,TRBJ2-2,CAIKAGANTGELFF
TRBV7-9,many,TRBJ1-6,CASSPDRVGFHF
TRBV6-5,NA,TRBJ2-5,CASSYTGWEETQYF
TRBV7-2,many,TRBJ2-7,CASSPGTSGLSYEQYF
TRBV12-3/TRBV12-4,NA,TRBJ1-5,CARSAGPQPQHF